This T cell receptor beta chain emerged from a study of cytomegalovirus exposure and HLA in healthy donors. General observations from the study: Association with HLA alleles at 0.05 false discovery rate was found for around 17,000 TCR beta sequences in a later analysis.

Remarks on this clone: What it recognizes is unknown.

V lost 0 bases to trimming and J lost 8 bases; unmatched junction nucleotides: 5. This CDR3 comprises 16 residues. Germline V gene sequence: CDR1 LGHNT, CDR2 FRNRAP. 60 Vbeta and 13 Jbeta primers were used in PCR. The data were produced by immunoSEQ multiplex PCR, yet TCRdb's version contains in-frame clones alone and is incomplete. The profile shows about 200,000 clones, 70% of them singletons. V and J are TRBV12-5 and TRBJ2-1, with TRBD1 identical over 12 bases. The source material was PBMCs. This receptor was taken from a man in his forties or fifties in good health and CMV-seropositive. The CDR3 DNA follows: TGTGCTAGTGGTTTGGTACTGGGACAGGGGGCCTATGAGCAGTTCTTC. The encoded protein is CASGLVLGQGAYEQFF.